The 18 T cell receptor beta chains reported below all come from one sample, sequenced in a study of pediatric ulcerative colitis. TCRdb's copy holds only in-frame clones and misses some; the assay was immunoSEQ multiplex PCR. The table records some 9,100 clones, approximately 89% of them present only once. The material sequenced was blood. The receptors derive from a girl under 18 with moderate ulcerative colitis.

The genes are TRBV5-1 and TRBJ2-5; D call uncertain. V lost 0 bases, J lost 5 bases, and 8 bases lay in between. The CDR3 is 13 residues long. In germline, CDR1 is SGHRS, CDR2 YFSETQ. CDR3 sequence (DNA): TGCGCCAGCAGCTTGGTTCCGCGGGAGACCCAGTACTTC. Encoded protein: CASSLVPRETQYF.

The CDR3 here is CATGGSPGEKETQYF. DNA for the CDR3: TGTGCCACAGGTGGATCTCCGGGGGAAAAAGAGACCCAGTACTTC. The V and J genes are TRBV2 and TRBJ2-5; TRBD2 is a possible D gene (6 bases). The CDR3 extends over 15 amino acids. V was clipped by 10 bases and J by 3 bases, with 21 bases between them. The germline V gene encodes CDR1 SNHLY and CDR2 FYNNEI.

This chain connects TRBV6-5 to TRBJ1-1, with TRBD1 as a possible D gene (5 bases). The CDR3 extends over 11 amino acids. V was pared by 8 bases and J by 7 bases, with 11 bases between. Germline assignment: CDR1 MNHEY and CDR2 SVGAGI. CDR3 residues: CASSTGDEAFF. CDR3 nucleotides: TGTGCCAGCTCGACGGGGGATGAAGCTTTCTTT.

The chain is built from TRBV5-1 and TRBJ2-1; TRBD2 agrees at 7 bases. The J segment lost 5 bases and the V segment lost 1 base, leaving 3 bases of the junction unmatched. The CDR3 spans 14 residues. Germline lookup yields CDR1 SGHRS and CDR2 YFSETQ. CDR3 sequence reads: CASSLSLADNEQFF. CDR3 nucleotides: TGCGCCAGCAGCTTGAGCCTAGCGGACAATGAGCAGTTCTTC.

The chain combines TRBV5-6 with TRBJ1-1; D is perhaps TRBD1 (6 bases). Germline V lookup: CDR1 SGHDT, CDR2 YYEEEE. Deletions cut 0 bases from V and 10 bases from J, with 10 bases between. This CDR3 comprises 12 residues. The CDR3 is CASSLESRGAFF. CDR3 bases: TGTGCCAGCAGCTTGGAGTCCAGGGGAGCTTTCTTT.

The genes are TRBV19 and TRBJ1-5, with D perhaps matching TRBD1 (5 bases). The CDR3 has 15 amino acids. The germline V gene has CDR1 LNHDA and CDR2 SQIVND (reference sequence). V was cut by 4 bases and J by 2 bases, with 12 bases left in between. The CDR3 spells CASSNGGWGNQPQHF. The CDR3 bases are TGTGCCAGTAGTAACGGGGGTTGGGGCAATCAGCCCCAGCATTTT.

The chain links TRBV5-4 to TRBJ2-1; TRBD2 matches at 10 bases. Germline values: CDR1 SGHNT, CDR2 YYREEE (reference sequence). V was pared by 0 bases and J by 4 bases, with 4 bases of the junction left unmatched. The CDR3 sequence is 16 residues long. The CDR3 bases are TGTGCCAGCAGCTTGGGGACTAGCGGAGGGTACAATGAGCAGTTCTTC. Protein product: CASSLGTSGGYNEQFF.

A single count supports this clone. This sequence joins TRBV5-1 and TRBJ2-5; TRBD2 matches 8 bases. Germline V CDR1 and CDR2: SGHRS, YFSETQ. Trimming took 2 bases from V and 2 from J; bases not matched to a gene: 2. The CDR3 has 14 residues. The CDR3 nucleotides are TGCGCCAGCAGCTTCGGCGGGAGGCAAGAGACCCAGTACTTC. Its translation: CASSFGGRQETQYF. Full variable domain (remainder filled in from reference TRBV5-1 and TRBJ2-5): KAGVTQTPRYLIKTRGQQVTLSCSPISGHRSVSWYQQTPGQGLQFLFEYFSETQRNKGNFPGRFSGRQFSNSRSEMNVSTLELGDSALYLCASSFGGRQETQYFGPGTRLLVL.

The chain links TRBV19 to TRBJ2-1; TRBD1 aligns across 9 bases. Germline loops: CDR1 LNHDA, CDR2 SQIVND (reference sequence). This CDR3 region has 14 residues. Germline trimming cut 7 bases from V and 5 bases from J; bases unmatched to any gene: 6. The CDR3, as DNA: TGTGCCAGTATGGGGACAGGGCTTAACAATGAGCAGTTCTTC. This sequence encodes CASMGTGLNNEQFF.

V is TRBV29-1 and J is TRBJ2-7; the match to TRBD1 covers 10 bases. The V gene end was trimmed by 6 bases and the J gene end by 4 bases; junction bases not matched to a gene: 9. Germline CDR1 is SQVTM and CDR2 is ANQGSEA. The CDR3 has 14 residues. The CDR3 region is CSVVSRDRGYEQYF. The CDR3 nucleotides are TGCAGCGTAGTTTCCCGGGACAGGGGATACGAGCAGTACTTC.

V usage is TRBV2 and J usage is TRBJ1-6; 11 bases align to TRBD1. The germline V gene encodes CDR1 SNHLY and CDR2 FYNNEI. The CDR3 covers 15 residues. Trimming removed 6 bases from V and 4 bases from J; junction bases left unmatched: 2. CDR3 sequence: CASSGTGGYNSPLHF. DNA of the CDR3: TGTGCCAGCAGCGGGACAGGGGGGTATAATTCACCCCTCCACTTT.

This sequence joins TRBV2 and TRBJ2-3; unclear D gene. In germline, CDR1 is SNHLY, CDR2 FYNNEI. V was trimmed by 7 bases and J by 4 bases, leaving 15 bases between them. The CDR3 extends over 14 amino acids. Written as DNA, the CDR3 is TGTGCCAGCACCCCCCTACGGGCTTCAGATACGCAGTATTTT. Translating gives CASTPLRASDTQYF.

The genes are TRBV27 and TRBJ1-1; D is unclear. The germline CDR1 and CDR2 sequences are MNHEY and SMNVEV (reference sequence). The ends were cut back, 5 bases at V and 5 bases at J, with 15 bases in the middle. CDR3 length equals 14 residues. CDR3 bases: TGTGCCAGCAGTCGTTCCGGGGTTTTAACTGAAGCTTTCTTT. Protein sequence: CASSRSGVLTEAFF.

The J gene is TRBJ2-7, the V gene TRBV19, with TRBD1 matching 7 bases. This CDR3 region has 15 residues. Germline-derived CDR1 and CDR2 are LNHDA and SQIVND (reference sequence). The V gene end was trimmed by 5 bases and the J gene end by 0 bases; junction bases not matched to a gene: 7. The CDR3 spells CASSEGAGASYEQYF. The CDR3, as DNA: TGTGCCAGTAGTGAGGGGGCAGGGGCCTCCTACGAGCAGTACTTC. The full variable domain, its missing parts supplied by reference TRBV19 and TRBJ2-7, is DGGITQSPKYLFRKEGQNVTLSCEQNLNHDAMYWYRQDPGQGLRLIYYSQIVNDFQKGDIAEGYSVSREKKESFPLTVTSAQKNPTAFYLCASSEGAGASYEQYFGPGTRLTVT.

As DNA, the CDR3 is TGTGCCAGCAGCCTTGGGGCAGCCTACACAGATACGCAGTATTTT. Its protein is CASSLGAAYTDTQYF. The V gene is TRBV5-6, the J gene TRBJ2-3; possibly TRBD1 for D (5 bases). The CDR3 length is 15 residues. V lost 4 bases, J lost 2 bases, and 14 bases lay in between. CDR1 SGHDT and CDR2 YYEEEE come from the germline V gene.

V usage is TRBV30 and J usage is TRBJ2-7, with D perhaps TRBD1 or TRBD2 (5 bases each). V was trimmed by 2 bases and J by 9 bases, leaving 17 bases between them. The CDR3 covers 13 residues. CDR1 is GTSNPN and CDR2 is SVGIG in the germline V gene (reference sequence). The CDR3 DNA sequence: TGTGCCTGGAGTCTCGGGGCCCCCAATGGGCAGTACTTC. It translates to CAWSLGAPNGQYF. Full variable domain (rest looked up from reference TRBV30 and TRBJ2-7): SQTIHQWPATLVQPVGSPLSLECTVEGTSNPNLYWYRQAAGRGLQLLFYSVGIGQISSEVPQNLSASRPQDRQFILSSKKLLLSDSGFYLCAWSLGAPNGQYFGPGTRLTVT.

CDR3 DNA: TGTGCCAGCAGAGGACTAGCGGGAGGCATTCCAGAGACCCAGTACTTC. Protein: CASRGLAGGIPETQYF. This sequence joins TRBV27 and TRBJ2-5; 14 bases fit TRBD2. This CDR3 is 16 amino acids long. The germline gives CDR1 MNHEY, CDR2 SMNVEV (reference sequence). The V gene end was trimmed by 6 bases and the J gene end by 4 bases; junction bases not matched to a gene: 7.

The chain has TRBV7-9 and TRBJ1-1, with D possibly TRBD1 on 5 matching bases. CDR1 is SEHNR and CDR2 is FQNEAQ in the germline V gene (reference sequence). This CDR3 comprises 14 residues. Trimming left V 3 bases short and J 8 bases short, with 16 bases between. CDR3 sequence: CASSLWGENEEAFF. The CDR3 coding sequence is TGTGCCAGCAGCTTGTGGGGGGAAAACGAGGAAGCTTTCTTT.